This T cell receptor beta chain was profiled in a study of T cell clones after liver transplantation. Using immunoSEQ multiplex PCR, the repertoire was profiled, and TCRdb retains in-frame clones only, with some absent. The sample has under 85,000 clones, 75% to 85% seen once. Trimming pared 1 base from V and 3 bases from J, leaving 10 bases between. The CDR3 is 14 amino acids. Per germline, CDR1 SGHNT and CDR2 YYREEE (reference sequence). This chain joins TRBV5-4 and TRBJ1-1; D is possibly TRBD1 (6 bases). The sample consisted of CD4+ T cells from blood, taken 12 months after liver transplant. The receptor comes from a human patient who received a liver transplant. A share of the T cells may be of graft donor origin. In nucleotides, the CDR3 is TGTGCCAGCAGCTTGTCAGGGGCTTACACTGAAGCTTTCTTT. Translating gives CASSLSGAYTEAFF.